These 12 T cell receptor beta chains share one sample of origin, sequenced in a study of vaccination and CD4 T cells after COVID-19. The antigens these receptors bind are not known. Regarding treatment: roughly 10-day PBMC culture with coronavirus spike peptide pools or control peptides (ViraFEST assay). The Oncomine TCR Beta short-read assay generated sequence data from the DNA of cultured CD4+ T cells. TCRdb processed the PCR reads anew with MiXCR; each CDR3 protein has one entry. Among approximately 20,000 distinct CDR3 sequences, around 80% were seen once, and the ten largest hold about a sixth. The input for sequencing was CD4+ T cells from blood, cultured in vitro, taken after SARS-CoV-2 vaccination. These receptors all stem from a human donor who received a COVID-19 vaccine.

By sample fraction, this clonotype is large (0.1 to 1%). The CDR3 here is CSATAGVRETQYF. The CDR3, as DNA: TGCAGTGCTACGGCCGGGGTCAGGGAGACCCAGTACTTC. V and J are TRBV20-1 and TRBJ2-5; D is perhaps TRBD2 (5 bases). In germline, CDR1 is DFQATT, CDR2 SNEGSKA (reference sequence). CDR3 length equals 13 residues. The ends were cut back, 4 bases at V and 5 bases at J, with 14 bases in the middle.

This clonotype was seen more than once but under ten times. The chain employs TRBV6-5 and TRBJ1-2; D is uncertain. The CDR3 is 13 residues long. From germline, CDR1 is MNHEY and CDR2 SVGAGI. The V end was cut by 4 bases, the J end by 0 bases, with 6 bases between. The CDR3 protein is CASSSDPNYGYTF. Here the CDR3 DNA reads TGTGCCAGCAGTTCGGATCCTAACTATGGCTACACCTTC.

This clonotype was counted between two and nine times. The gene calls are TRBV24-1 and TRBJ2-7; 15 bases are shared with TRBD2. The CDR3 has 17 residues. Trimming cost V 4 bases and J 7 bases; bases outside gene matches: 10. Germline V CDR1 and CDR2: KGHDR, SFDVKD. The CDR3 nucleotides are TGTGCCACCAGTGACGGGACTAGCGGGGGGATCGGGAGGGAGCAGTACTTC. This sequence encodes CATSDGTSGGIGREQYF.

This chain joins TRBV7-9 and TRBJ2-7; TRBD2 matches 9 bases. The junction had 18 bases not matched to a gene; V was cut back by 3 bases and J by 3 bases. The germline V gene encodes CDR1 SEHNR and CDR2 FQNEAQ (reference sequence). This CDR3 is 19 amino acids long. CDR3 coding DNA: TGTGCCAGCAGCTTCGTTTTGGGCGGGGGGGGACAAGGGCTCTACGAGCAGTACTTC. Its protein is CASSFVLGGGGQGLYEQYF.

The chain has TRBV20-1 and TRBJ2-5; 13 bases fit TRBD2. Trimming removed 7 bases from V and 5 bases from J; junction bases left unmatched: 7. This CDR3 contains 14 residues. Germline lookup yields CDR1 DFQATT and CDR2 SNEGSKA (reference sequence). The CDR3 reads CSVATSGGAETQYF. DNA for the CDR3: TGCAGTGTTGCAACTAGCGGGGGGGCGGAGACCCAGTACTTC.

The chain recombines TRBV11-2 with TRBJ2-3; D ambiguous. CDR1 and CDR2 (germline): SGHAT, FQNNGV. Trimming removed 3 bases from V and 13 bases from J, with 17 bases in between. The CDR3 totals 13 residues. The CDR3 sequence: CASSLLGPGLEYF. In DNA, the CDR3 is TGTGCCAGCAGCTTGTTAGGACCGGGTTTGGAGTATTTT. The full variable domain, with the rest looked up from reference TRBV11-2 and TRBJ2-3, is EAGVAQSPRYKIIEKRQSVAFWCNPISGHATLYWYQQILGQGPKLLIQFQNNGVVDDSQLPKDRFSAERLKGVDSTLKIQPAKLEDSAVYLCASSLLGPGLEYFGPGTRLTVL.

This clonotype was seen only a few times. The CDR3 spells CASSADPSRSNSPLHF. The CDR3 DNA follows: TGTGCCAGCAGTGCCGACCCTTCCAGAAGTAATTCACCCCTCCACTTT. The chain employs TRBV6-1 and TRBJ1-6; D is ambiguous. The CDR3 extends over 16 amino acids. V gave up 4 bases and J gave up 6 bases, with 16 bases separating them. Per the germline V gene, CDR1 is MNHNS and CDR2 is SASEGT.

This clonotype was counted a few times. V and J are TRBV15 and TRBJ2-7; tentative D call: TRBD1 (5 bases). This CDR3 comprises 18 residues. CDR1 and CDR2 (germline): LNHNV, YYDKDF (reference sequence). The V gene lost 0 bases and the J gene lost 2 bases, with 20 bases spanning the gap. The chain's CDR3 is CATSRDKYGAVRAYEQYF. CDR3 sequence (DNA): TGTGCCACCAGCAGAGATAAATATGGGGCAGTCCGGGCCTACGAGCAGTACTTC.

This chain uses TRBV19 with TRBJ1-3, with D unresolved. CDR1 and CDR2 from the germline V gene are LNHDA and SQIVND (reference sequence). The CDR3 is 14 amino acids. The V and J ends lost 6 bases and 1 base respectively, with 10 bases between them. CDR3 sequence reads: CASRGGFSGNTIYF. Written as DNA, the CDR3 is TGTGCCAGTAGAGGAGGGTTTTCTGGAAACACCATATATTTT.

There are a few counts of this clonotype. The chain joins TRBV20-1 to TRBJ1-6, with D tentatively TRBD1 (5 bases). CDR1 and CDR2 from the germline V gene are DFQATT and SNEGSKA (reference sequence). This CDR3 contains 16 residues. V shed 1 base and J shed 0 bases, with 10 bases lying between them. The CDR3 DNA reads as TGCAGTGCTAGAGGCGGGGGTGGCTCCTATAATTCACCCCTCCACTTT. Its translation is CSARGGGGSYNSPLHF.

This clonotype was counted a few times. The rearrangement joins TRBV24-1 to TRBJ1-1; D possibly corresponds to TRBD1 (5 bases). Trimming shortened V by 4 bases and J by 3 bases, and 14 bases separated the two germline ends. Germline V gene lookup returns CDR1 KGHDR and CDR2 SFDVKD. The CDR3 has 15 amino acids. In DNA, the CDR3 is TGTGCCACCAGTGACGGGAGGGGTTTGGACACTGAAGCTTTCTTT. As protein: CATSDGRGLDTEAFF.

The chain recombines TRBV21-1 with TRBJ1-5; the D call of TRBD1 is as the table states it, not checked on the DNA. TRBV21-1 is described as a pseudogene. The CDR3 has 12 amino acids. CDR3 sequence: CASFGSSGTEHF. For the CDR3, the DNA is TGTGCCAGCTTCGGAAGCTCGGGAACCGAGCATTTT.